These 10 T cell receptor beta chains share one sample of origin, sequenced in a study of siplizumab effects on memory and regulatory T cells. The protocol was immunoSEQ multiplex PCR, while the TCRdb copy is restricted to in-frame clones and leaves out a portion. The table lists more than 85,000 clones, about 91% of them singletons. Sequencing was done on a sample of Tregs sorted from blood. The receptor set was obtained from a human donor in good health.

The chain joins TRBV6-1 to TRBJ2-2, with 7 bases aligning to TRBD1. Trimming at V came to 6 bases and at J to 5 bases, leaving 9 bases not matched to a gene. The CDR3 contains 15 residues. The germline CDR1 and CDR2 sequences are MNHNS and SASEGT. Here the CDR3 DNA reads TGTGCCAGCAGCGAGACAGGGCGAAAGACCGGGGAGCTGTTTTTT. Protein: CASSETGRKTGELFF.

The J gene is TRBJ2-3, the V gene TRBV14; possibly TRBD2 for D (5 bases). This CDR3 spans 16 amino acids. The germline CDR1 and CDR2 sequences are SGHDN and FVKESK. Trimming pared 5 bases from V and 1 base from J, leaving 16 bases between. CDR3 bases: TGTGCCAGCAGCTACGCTTCTAGCACACGCACAGATACGCAGTATTTT. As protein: CASSYASSTRTDTQYF.

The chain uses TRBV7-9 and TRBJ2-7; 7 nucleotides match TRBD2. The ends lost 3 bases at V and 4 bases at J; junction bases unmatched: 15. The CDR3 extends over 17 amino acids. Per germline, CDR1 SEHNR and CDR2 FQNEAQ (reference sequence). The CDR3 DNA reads TGTGCCAGCAGCTTTCTAAGGACGACCGGGACTACATACGAGCAGTACTTC. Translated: CASSFLRTTGTTYEQYF.

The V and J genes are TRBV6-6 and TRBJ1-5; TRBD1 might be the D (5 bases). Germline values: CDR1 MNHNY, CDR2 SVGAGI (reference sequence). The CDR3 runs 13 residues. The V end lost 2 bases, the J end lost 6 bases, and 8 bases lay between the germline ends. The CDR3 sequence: CASSYLGGQPQHF. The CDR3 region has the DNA TGTGCCAGCAGTTACCTGGGGGGTCAGCCCCAGCATTTT.

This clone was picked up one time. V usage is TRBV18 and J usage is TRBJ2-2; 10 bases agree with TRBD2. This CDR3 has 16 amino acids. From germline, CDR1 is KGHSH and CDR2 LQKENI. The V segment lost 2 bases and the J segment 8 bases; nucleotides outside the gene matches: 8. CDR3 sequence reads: CASSPWLAGAAGELFF. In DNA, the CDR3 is TGTGCCAGCTCACCATGGCTAGCGGGAGCGGCGGGGGAGCTGTTTTTT.

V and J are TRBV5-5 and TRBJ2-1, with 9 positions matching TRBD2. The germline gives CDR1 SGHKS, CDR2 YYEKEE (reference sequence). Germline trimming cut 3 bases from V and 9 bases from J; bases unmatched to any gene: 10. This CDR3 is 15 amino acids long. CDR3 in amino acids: CASSSTGTSTIEQFF. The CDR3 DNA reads TGTGCCAGCAGCTCTACCGGGACTAGCACGATTGAGCAGTTCTTC. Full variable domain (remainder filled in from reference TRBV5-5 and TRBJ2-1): DAGVTQSPTHLIKTRGQQVTLRCSPISGHKSVSWYQQVLGQGPQFIFQYYEKEERGRGNFPDRFSARQFPNYSSELNVNALLLGDSALYLCASSSTGTSTIEQFFGPGTRLTVL.

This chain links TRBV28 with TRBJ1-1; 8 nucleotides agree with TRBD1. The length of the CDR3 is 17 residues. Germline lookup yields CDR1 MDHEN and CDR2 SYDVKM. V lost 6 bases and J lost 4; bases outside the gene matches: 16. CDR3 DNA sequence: TGTGCCAGCAGCCGGGGTTGGCAGGGGGCGAGGAGCACTGAAGCTTTCTTT. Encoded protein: CASSRGWQGARSTEAFF.

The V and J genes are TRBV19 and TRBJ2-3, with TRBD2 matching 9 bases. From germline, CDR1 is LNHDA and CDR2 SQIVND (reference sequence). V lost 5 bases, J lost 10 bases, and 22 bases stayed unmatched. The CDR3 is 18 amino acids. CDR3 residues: CASSPTPGTSTLKASQYF. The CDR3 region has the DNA TGTGCCAGTAGTCCAACCCCCGGGACTAGCACCCTTAAGGCGTCGCAGTATTTT.

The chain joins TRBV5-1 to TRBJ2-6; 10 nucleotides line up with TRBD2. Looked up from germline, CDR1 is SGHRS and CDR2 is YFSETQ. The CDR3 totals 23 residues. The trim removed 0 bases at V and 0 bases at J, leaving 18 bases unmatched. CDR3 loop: CASSLGSPTSGSYSRSGANVLTF. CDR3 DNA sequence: TGCGCCAGCAGCTTGGGGTCCCCGACTAGCGGGTCTTATTCCCGCTCTGGGGCCAACGTCCTGACTTTC.

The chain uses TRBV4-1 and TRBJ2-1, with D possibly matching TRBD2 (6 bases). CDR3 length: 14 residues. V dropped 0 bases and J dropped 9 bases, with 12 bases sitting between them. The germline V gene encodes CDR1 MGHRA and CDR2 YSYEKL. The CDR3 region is CASSQETNSGEQFF. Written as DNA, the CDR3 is TGCGCCAGCAGCCAAGAGACGAATAGCGGTGAGCAGTTCTTC.